Listed here are 22 T cell receptor beta chains from one sample, sequenced in a study of memory CD4+ T cells and cytomegalovirus serostatus. Single viable CD3+CD4+CD8-CD45RO+ cells were sorted as the memory CD4+ T cells. Sequencing used immunoSEQ multiplex PCR; TCRdb keeps in-frame clones, though not all of them. The sample includes about 46,000 clones, under 80% of them seen just once. Sequencing used memory CD4+ T cells from blood. The receptors stem from an adult in good health and CMV-seronegative.

In DNA form, the CDR3 reads TGTGCCAGCAGCTTGGTTGGGGGCGCGGGGGACACTGAAGCTTTCTTT. It encodes CASSLVGGAGDTEAFF. The rearrangement uses TRBV5-8 and TRBJ1-1, with D possibly being TRBD1 (6 bases). The CDR3 totals 16 residues. The V and J ends lost 0 bases and 3 bases respectively, with 15 bases between them. Per the germline V gene, CDR1 is SGHTS and CDR2 is YDEGEE.

This clone was seen a handful of times. V usage is TRBV2 and J usage is TRBJ2-3; 9 bases are a match to TRBD1. The CDR3 contains 15 residues. From germline, CDR1 is SNHLY and CDR2 FYNNEI. With 6 bases clipped from V and 4 bases from J, the junction kept 8 bases outside the gene matches. The CDR3 DNA sequence: TGTGCCAGCAGCCTCCGGGACAGGGAATCAGATACGCAGTATTTT. This gives the protein CASSLRDRESDTQYF.

The sample holds a few counts of this clone. V usage is TRBV5-1 and J usage is TRBJ1-1; D gene ambiguous. Germline loops: CDR1 SGHRS, CDR2 YFSETQ. The CDR3 is made up of 13 amino acids. V was clipped by 0 bases and J by 0 bases, with 3 bases between them. CDR3 sequence: CASSLVVNTEAFF. Written as DNA, the CDR3 is TGCGCCAGCAGCTTGGTGGTGAACACTGAAGCTTTCTTT.

V and J are TRBV6-1 and TRBJ1-5; D unclear. The germline gives CDR1 MNHNS, CDR2 SASEGT. This CDR3 comprises 12 residues. V was cut by 2 bases and J by 6 bases, with 5 bases left in between. The CDR3: CASSEKGQPQHF. CDR3 DNA: TGTGCCAGCAGTGAAAAGGGTCAGCCCCAGCATTTT.

This clone occurred a few times. The genes are TRBV23-1 and TRBJ2-7, with a weak D call TRBD1 (5 bases). Being an ORF, TRBV23-1 has a function that is uncertain. Deletions cut 3 bases from V and 1 base from J, with 22 bases between. The CDR3 has 18 residues. The CDR3 here is CASSHGARAGRLSYEQYF. The CDR3 nucleotides read TGCGCCAGCAGTCATGGGGCCAGGGCCGGCCGCCTTTCCTACGAGCAGTACTTC.

The CDR3 DNA reads as TGTGCCAGCAGCCCTAGTTCTTACAATGAGCAGTTCTTC. Translating it yields CASSPSSYNEQFF. The chain couples TRBV6-1 to TRBJ2-1, with D unclear. The CDR3 has 13 amino acids. Germline V gene sequence: CDR1 MNHNS, CDR2 SASEGT. V lost 6 bases and J 4 bases, leaving 10 bases between the germline ends.

The CDR3 region is CASRKRQGTVYEQYF. In DNA, the CDR3 is TGTGCCAGCAGAAAAAGACAGGGGACGGTATACGAGCAGTACTTC. The chain joins TRBV6-5 to TRBJ2-7, with 8 bases lining up with TRBD1. Germline V lookup: CDR1 MNHEY, CDR2 SVGAGI. This CDR3 has 15 residues. The V and J ends lost 6 bases and 4 bases, in that order; junction bases with no gene match: 11.

The gene calls are TRBV5-4 and TRBJ1-1; D is possibly TRBD1 (5 bases). Germline CDR1 is SGHNT and CDR2 is YYREEE (reference sequence). Trimming shortened V by 0 bases and J by 2 bases, and 17 bases separated the two germline ends. The CDR3 loop spans 17 amino acids. CDR3: CASSLGRSGQSNTEAFF. DNA of the CDR3: TGTGCCAGCAGCTTGGGCCGTTCGGGGCAGTCTAACACTGAAGCTTTCTTT.

V and J are TRBV7-3 and TRBJ2-3; perhaps D is TRBD1 or TRBD2 (5 bases each). This CDR3 region has 16 residues. Germline CDR1 and CDR2: SGHTA and FQGTGA. Trimming stripped 5 bases from V and 0 bases from J, with 15 bases between. The CDR3 is CASSPDRGQSTDTQYF. The CDR3 DNA sequence: TGTGCCAGCAGCCCCGACCGGGGCCAAAGCACAGATACGCAGTATTTT.

The rearrangement joins TRBV5-1 to TRBJ2-3; no clear D. Germline CDR1 reads SGHRS; CDR2 reads YFSETQ. The CDR3 spans 15 residues. Between the trimmed V and J ends, which lost 5 bases and 1 base, there was a span of 14 bases. The DNA for the CDR3 is TGCGCCAGCAGTCCTCTACTACGGGGCACAGATACGCAGTATTTT. This translates into CASSPLLRGTDTQYF.

This clone occurred a few times. V and J are TRBV7-2 and TRBJ2-7, with 10 bases lining up with TRBD1. The V gene's germline CDR1 is SGHTA and CDR2 FQGNSA. The CDR3 loop spans 15 amino acids. The junction had 10 bases not matched to a gene; V was cut back by 5 bases and J by 6 bases. The CDR3 DNA is TGTGCCAGCAGCGTGACAGGGGGCGCTTGGGTCGAGCAGTACTTC. It codes for CASSVTGGAWVEQYF.

In its sample, this clone was seen a few times. Here the CDR3 DNA reads TGTGCCAGCAGCCCAAGCGGACAGCAGAACACTGAAGCTTTCTTT. Amino acid sequence: CASSPSGQQNTEAFF. This chain connects TRBV7-9 to TRBJ1-1, with D maybe TRBD1 (6 bases). Germline CDR1 SEHNR, CDR2 FQNEAQ (reference sequence). Trimming shortened V by 5 bases and J by 1 base, and 14 bases separated the two germline ends. This CDR3 spans 15 amino acids.

This clone was counted a few times. The J gene is TRBJ2-3, the V gene TRBV6-1, with D unclear. CDR3 length: 13 residues. V was pared by 2 bases and J by 4 bases, with 7 bases between. The germline gives CDR1 MNHNS, CDR2 SASEGT. CDR3: CASSESTPDTQYF. DNA for the CDR3: TGTGCCAGCAGTGAATCGACCCCAGATACGCAGTATTTT.

The rearrangement uses TRBV2 and TRBJ2-5; possibly TRBD1 for D (5 bases). Germline assignment: CDR1 SNHLY and CDR2 FYNNEI. The CDR3 totals 14 residues. The V end lost 4 bases, the J end lost 0 bases, and 9 bases lay between the germline ends. CDR3 DNA sequence: TGTGCCAGCAGTGTAGGGGCGTACCAAGAGACCCAGTACTTC. It specifies CASSVGAYQETQYF.

V and J are TRBV5-6 and TRBJ1-1; D is unclear. V was trimmed by 3 bases and J by 1 base, leaving 7 bases between them. CDR3 length equals 13 residues. Looked up from germline, CDR1 is SGHDT and CDR2 is YYEEEE. The CDR3: CASSSTENTEAFF. DNA for the CDR3: TGTGCCAGCAGCTCGACGGAGAACACTGAAGCTTTCTTT.

This sequence joins TRBV10-3 and TRBJ1-2, with D perhaps TRBD1 (5 bases). The V and J ends lost 3 bases and 1 base respectively, with 12 bases between them. The CDR3 is 15 amino acids. Germline values: CDR1 ENHRY, CDR2 SYGVKD. In DNA form, the CDR3 reads TGTGCCATCAGTGAACCGGGACCGCATAACTATGGCTACACCTTC. Protein sequence: CAISEPGPHNYGYTF.

The V and J genes are TRBV13 and TRBJ2-1, with TRBD1 matching over 7 bases. CDR3 length: 13 amino acids. V lost 4 bases to trimming and J lost 10 bases; unmatched junction nucleotides: 7. Germline CDR1 reads PRHDT; CDR2 reads FYEKMQ (reference sequence). This CDR3 is CASSSTQGREQFF. The CDR3 bases are TGTGCCAGCAGCTCGACACAGGGGAGAGAGCAGTTCTTC.

The rearrangement joins TRBV11-1 to TRBJ2-3, with TRBD2 matching 7 bases. Trimming at V came to 7 bases and at J to 1 base, leaving 2 bases not matched to a gene. The germline V gene has CDR1 SGHAT and CDR2 FQDESV (reference sequence). There are 13 residues in the CDR3. The CDR3 is CASISGRTDTQYF. Written as DNA, the CDR3 is TGTGCCAGCATTAGCGGGCGCACAGATACGCAGTATTTT.

The CDR3 loop reads CASTGRGAKYEQYF. CDR3 nucleotides: TGTGCCAGCACAGGGCGGGGGGCAAAATACGAGCAGTACTTC. J is TRBJ2-7 and V is TRBV11-2, with 8 bases matching TRBD2. The CDR3 sequence is 14 residues long. In germline, CDR1 is SGHAT, CDR2 FQNNGV. V was pared by 7 bases and J by 4 bases, with 9 bases of the junction left unmatched.

In its sample, this clone ranks as medium-sized. The chain uses TRBV27 and TRBJ1-6; perhaps TRBD1 as D (6 bases). V shed 7 bases and J shed 7 bases, with 11 bases lying between them. This CDR3 region has 13 residues. The germline V gene encodes CDR1 MNHEY and CDR2 SMNVEV (reference sequence). CDR3 in amino acids: CASTGQSNSPLHF. The CDR3, as DNA: TGTGCCAGCACGGGACAATCAAATTCACCCCTCCACTTT.

The DNA for the CDR3 is TGTGCCAGCTCACCAGGACCTGAAGCTTTCTTT. Its translation: CASSPGPEAFF. This chain uses TRBV18 with TRBJ1-1; D unresolved. Germline V gives CDR1 KGHSH, CDR2 LQKENI. Deletions cut 2 bases from V and 6 bases from J, with 4 bases between. This CDR3 is 11 amino acids long.

V usage is TRBV19 and J usage is TRBJ1-1; TRBD1 aligns across 9 bases. Germline V gene lookup returns CDR1 LNHDA and CDR2 SQIVND (reference sequence). This CDR3 spans 18 amino acids. V shed 3 bases, J shed 0 bases, and the junction held 11 bases outside the gene matches. This CDR3 reads CASSIGVGTGRLNTEAFF. The CDR3 DNA reads TGTGCCAGTAGTATCGGTGTAGGGACAGGGCGATTGAACACTGAAGCTTTCTTT.